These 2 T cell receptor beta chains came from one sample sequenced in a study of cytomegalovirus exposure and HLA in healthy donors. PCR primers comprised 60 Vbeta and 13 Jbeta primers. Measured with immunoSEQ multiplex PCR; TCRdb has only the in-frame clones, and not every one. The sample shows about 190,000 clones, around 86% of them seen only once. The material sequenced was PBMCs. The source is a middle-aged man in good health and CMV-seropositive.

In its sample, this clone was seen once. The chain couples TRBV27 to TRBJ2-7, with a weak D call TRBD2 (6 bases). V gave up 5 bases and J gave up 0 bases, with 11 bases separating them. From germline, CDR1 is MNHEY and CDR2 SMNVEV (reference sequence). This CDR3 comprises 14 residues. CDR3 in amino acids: CASSPRDGSYEQYF. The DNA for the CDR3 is TGTGCCAGCAGTCCGCGGGACGGCTCCTACGAGCAGTACTTC.

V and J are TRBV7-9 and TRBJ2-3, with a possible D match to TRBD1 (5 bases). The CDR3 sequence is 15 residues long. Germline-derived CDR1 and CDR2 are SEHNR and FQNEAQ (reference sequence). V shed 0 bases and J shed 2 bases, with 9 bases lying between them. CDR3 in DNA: TGTGCCAGCAGCTTAGCCGACAGCCTCACAGATACGCAGTATTTT. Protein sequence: CASSLADSLTDTQYF.